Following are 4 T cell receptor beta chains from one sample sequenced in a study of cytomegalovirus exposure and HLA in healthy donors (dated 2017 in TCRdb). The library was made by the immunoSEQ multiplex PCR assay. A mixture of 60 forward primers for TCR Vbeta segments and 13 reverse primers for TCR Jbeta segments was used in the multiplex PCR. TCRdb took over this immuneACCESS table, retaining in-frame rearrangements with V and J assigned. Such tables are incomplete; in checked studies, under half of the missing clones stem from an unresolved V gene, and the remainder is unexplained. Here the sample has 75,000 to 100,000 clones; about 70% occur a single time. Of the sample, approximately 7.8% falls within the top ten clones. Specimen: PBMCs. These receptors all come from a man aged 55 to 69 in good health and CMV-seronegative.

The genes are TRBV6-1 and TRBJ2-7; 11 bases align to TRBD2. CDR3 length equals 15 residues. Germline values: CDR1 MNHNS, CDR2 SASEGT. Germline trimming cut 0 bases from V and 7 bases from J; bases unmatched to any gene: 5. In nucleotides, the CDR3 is TGTGCCAGCAGTGAAGCGCGACTAGCGGGGAGGGAGCAGTACTTC. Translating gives CASSEARLAGREQYF.

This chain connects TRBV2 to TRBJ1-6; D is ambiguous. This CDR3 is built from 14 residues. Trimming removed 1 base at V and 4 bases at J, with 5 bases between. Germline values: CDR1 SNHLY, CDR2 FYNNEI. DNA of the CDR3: TGTGCCAGCAGTGAAGACAGTTATAATTCACCCCTCCACTTT. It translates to CASSEDSYNSPLHF.

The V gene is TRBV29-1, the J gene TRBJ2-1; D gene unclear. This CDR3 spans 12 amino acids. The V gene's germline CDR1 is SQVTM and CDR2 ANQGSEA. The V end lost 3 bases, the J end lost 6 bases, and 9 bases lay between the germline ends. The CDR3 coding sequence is TGCAGCGTTGAGGGCCTTGCCAATGAGCAGTTCTTC. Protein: CSVEGLANEQFF.

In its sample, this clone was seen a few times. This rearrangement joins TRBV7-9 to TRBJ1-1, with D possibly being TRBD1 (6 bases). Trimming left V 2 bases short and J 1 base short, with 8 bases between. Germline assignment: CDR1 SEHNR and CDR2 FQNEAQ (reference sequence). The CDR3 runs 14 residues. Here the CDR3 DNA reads TGTGCCAGCAGCTTAACGACAGGGAACACTGAAGCTTTCTTT. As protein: CASSLTTGNTEAFF.